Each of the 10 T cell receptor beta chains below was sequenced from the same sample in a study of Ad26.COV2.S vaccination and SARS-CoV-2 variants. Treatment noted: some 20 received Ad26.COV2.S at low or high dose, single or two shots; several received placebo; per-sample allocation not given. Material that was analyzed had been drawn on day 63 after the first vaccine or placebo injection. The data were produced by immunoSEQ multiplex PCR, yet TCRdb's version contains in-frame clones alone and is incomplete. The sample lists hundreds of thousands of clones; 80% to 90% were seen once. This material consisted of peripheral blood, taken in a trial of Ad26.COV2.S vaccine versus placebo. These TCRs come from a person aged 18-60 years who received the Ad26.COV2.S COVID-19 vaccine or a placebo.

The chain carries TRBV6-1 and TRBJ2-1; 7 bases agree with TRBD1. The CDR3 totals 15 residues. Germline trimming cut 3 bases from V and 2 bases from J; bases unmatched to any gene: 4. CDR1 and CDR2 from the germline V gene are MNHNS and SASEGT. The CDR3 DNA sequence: TGTGCCAGCAGTGACCGGGACAGCCCCTACAATGAGCAGTTCTTC. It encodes CASSDRDSPYNEQFF.

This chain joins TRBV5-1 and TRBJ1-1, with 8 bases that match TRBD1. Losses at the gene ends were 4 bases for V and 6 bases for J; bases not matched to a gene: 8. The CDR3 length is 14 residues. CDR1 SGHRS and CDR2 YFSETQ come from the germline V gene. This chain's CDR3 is CASSVTGGGSEAFF. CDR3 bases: TGCGCCAGCAGCGTTACAGGGGGAGGCTCTGAAGCTTTCTTT. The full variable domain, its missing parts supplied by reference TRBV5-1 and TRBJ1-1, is KAGVTQTPRYLIKTRGQQVTLSCSPISGHRSVSWYQQTPGQGLQFLFEYFSETQRNKGNFPGRFSGRQFSNSRSEMNVSTLELGDSALYLCASSVTGGGSEAFFGQGTRLTVV.

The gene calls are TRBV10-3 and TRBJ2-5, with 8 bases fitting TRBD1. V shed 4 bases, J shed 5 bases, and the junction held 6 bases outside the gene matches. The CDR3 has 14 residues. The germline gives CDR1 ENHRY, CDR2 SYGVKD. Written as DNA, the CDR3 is TGTGCCATCAGTGGGGACAGGCGGGCGGAGACCCAGTACTTC. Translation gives CAISGDRRAETQYF.

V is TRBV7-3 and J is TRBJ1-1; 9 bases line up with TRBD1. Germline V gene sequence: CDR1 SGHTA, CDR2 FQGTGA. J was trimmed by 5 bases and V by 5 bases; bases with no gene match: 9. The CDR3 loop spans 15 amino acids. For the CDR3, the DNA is TGTGCCAGCAGCCCCAGGACAGGGGCAAATACTGAAGCTTTCTTT. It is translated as CASSPRTGANTEAFF.

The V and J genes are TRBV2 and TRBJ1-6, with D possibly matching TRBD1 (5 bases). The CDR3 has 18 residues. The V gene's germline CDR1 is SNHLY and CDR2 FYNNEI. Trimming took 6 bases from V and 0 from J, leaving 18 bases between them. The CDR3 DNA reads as TGTGCCAGCAGCCTATTGACAGTGTTAAGCTCCTATAATTCACCCCTCCACTTT. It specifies CASSLLTVLSSYNSPLHF. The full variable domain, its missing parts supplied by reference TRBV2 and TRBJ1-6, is EPEVTQTPSHQVTQMGQEVILRCVPISNHLYFYWYRQILGQKVEFLVSFYNNEISEKSEIFDDQFSVERPDGSNFTLKIRSTKLEDSAMYFCASSLLTVLSSYNSPLHFGNGTRLTVT.

CDR3 DNA: TGCAGTGCTGTCAGGGGAGGTGAGCAGTACTTC. The encoded protein is CSAVRGGEQYF. The V gene is TRBV20-1, the J gene TRBJ2-7; D is tentatively TRBD1 or TRBD2 (6 bases each). Germline-derived CDR1 and CDR2 are DFQATT and SNEGSKA (reference sequence). The CDR3 sequence is 11 residues long. Trimming shortened V by 5 bases and J by 7 bases, and 12 bases separated the two germline ends.

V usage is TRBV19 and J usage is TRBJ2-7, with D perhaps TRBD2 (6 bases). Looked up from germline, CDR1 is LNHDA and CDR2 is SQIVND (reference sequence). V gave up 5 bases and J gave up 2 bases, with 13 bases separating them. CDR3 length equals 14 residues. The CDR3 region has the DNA TGTGCCAGTAGTCGCCCGGGGGTCCCCTACGAGCAGTACTTC. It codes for CASSRPGVPYEQYF.

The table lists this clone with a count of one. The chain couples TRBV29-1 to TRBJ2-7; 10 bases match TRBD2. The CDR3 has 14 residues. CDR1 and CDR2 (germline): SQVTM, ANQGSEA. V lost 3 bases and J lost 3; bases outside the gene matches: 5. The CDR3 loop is CSVDEAGGRYEQYF. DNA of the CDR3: TGCAGCGTTGATGAAGCGGGAGGGCGCTACGAGCAGTACTTC.

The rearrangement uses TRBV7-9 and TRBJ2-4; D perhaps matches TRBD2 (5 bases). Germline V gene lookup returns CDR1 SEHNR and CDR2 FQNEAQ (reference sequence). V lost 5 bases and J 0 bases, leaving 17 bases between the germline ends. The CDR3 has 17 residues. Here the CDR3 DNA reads TGTGCCAGCAGCCCCTCGAAGGACTCCGGAGCCAAAAACATTCAGTACTTC. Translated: CASSPSKDSGAKNIQYF.

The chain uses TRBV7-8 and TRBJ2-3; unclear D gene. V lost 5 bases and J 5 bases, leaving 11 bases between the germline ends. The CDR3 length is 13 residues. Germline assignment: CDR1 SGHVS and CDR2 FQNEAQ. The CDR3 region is CASSPSGLDTQYF. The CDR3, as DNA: TGTGCCAGCAGCCCCTCCGGGCTAGATACGCAGTATTTT.